This entry lists 20 T cell receptor beta chains sequenced from one sample in a study of control samples from healthy donors and cancer patients. The repertoire was sequenced with immunoSEQ multiplex PCR; TCRdb's copy has only in-frame clones and lacks some. The table shows roughly 92,000 clones, with about 89% occurring only once. The sequenced material came from blood. The receptor source for this set is a woman aged 60-70 years in good health.

This rearrangement joins TRBV2 to TRBJ2-1; no clear D gene. V was shortened by 6 bases and J by 3 bases, with 9 bases between the two germline ends. The germline V gene encodes CDR1 SNHLY and CDR2 FYNNEI. There are 13 residues in the CDR3. CDR3 sequence reads: CASSEDGYNEQFF. As DNA, the CDR3 is TGTGCCAGCAGCGAGGACGGCTACAATGAGCAGTTCTTC.

V is TRBV19 and J is TRBJ1-2, with TRBD1 identical over 9 bases. The CDR3 covers 14 residues. CDR1 is LNHDA and CDR2 is SQIVND in the germline V gene (reference sequence). Unmatched junction bases numbered 2, after V lost 2 bases and J lost 4 bases. The CDR3 loop reads CASSILGQGYGYTF. In nucleotides, the CDR3 is TGTGCCAGTAGTATACTGGGACAGGGCTATGGCTACACCTTC.

The chain employs TRBV18 and TRBJ2-1; D is possibly TRBD2 (6 bases). Per germline, CDR1 KGHSH and CDR2 LQKENI. The CDR3 length is 16 residues. The V and J ends lost 0 bases and 0 bases respectively, with 9 bases between them. The CDR3 coding sequence is TGTGCCAGCTCACCACCGGGGGGACTCTCCTACAATGAGCAGTTCTTC. This codes for CASSPPGGLSYNEQFF.

The gene calls are TRBV27 and TRBJ2-3; 8 nucleotides match TRBD2. V dropped 6 bases and J dropped 0; count of bases not matched to a gene: 5. Per the germline V gene, CDR1 is MNHEY and CDR2 is SMNVEV (reference sequence). The CDR3 covers 15 residues. Written as DNA, the CDR3 is TGTGCCAGCAGCACTAGCGGTTTTAGCACAGATACGCAGTATTTT. Its protein is CASSTSGFSTDTQYF.

The rearrangement uses TRBV19 and TRBJ2-1; 10 bases align to TRBD1. The CDR3 is made up of 14 amino acids. The germline CDR1 and CDR2 sequences are LNHDA and SQIVND (reference sequence). V was clipped by 6 bases and J by 3 bases; unmatched bases: 2. CDR3 DNA: TGTGCCAGTAGCCGGACAGGGGGCTACAATGAGCAGTTCTTC. Protein product: CASSRTGGYNEQFF.

The V and J genes are TRBV19 and TRBJ1-1; possibly TRBD1 for D (5 bases). Trimming removed 9 bases from V and 0 bases from J, with 17 bases in between. The germline CDR1 and CDR2 sequences are LNHDA and SQIVND (reference sequence). The CDR3 covers 15 residues. The CDR3: CASHVGTYMNTEAFF. The CDR3 DNA sequence: TGTGCCAGCCACGTGGGGACCTATATGAACACTGAAGCTTTCTTT.

This clone was observed a single time. This chain uses TRBV7-3 with TRBJ2-2; D perhaps matches TRBD1 (6 bases). Germline V lookup: CDR1 SGHTA, CDR2 FQGTGA. Trimming took off 5 bases at V and 4 bases at J, with 11 bases between the two ends. CDR3 length: 14 residues. CDR3: CASSQTTGTGELFF. The CDR3 bases are TGTGCCAGCAGCCAGACGACAGGCACCGGGGAGCTGTTTTTT.

The CDR3 nucleotides are TGCGCCAGCAGCCTACCGGGACTAGCGTCCTACGAGCAGTACTTC. Amino acid sequence: CASSLPGLASYEQYF. This chain uses TRBV4-1 with TRBJ2-7; 10 nucleotides match TRBD2. The CDR3 contains 15 residues. Germline V CDR1 and CDR2: MGHRA, YSYEKL. Trimming cost V 4 bases and J 1 base; bases outside gene matches: 4.

The chain has TRBV7-9 and TRBJ1-1; 10 nucleotides match TRBD1. CDR1 SEHNR and CDR2 FQNEAQ come from the germline V gene (reference sequence). Trimming removed 5 bases from V and 3 bases from J; junction bases left unmatched: 9. The CDR3 consists of 16 residues. CDR3 DNA sequence: TGTGCCAGCAGCCCAGGGGGGACAGGGGACTACACTGAAGCTTTCTTT. Residues: CASSPGGTGDYTEAFF.

The rearrangement links TRBV6-5 to TRBJ2-7; D may be TRBD1 (5 bases). Germline V gene data show CDR1 as MNHEY and CDR2 as SVGAGI. This CDR3 is built from 15 residues. With 8 bases removed from V and 1 base from J, the gap between germline ends came to 18 bases. The CDR3 here is CASPKGLDLSYEQYF. The CDR3 nucleotides read TGTGCCAGCCCAAAGGGGCTGGATCTATCCTACGAGCAGTACTTC.

V is TRBV7-9 and J is TRBJ2-5, with 10 positions matching TRBD2. The junction had 7 bases not matched to a gene; V was cut back by 1 base and J by 5 bases. In germline, CDR1 is SEHNR, CDR2 FQNEAQ (reference sequence). The length of the CDR3 is 16 residues. Written as DNA, the CDR3 is TGTGCCAGCAGCTTAGGGCCTAGCGGGGGCCAGGAGACCCAGTACTTC. Protein product: CASSLGPSGGQETQYF. The full variable domain, with the rest looked up from reference TRBV7-9 and TRBJ2-5, is DTGVSQNPRHKITKRGQNVTFRCDPISEHNRLYWYRQTLGQGPEFLTYFQNEAQLEKSRLLSDRFSAERPKGSFSTLEIQRTEQGDSAMYLCASSLGPSGGQETQYFGPGTRLLVL.

The chain has TRBV5-1 and TRBJ1-1; weak D call: TRBD1 (5 bases). V lost 3 bases to trimming and J lost 5 bases, with 17 bases between them. From germline, CDR1 is SGHRS and CDR2 YFSETQ. The length of the CDR3 is 15 residues. In nucleotides, the CDR3 is TGCGCCAGCAGCTCCGGAAGGGGATTTGGGACTGAAGCTTTCTTT. The encoded protein is CASSSGRGFGTEAFF.

J is TRBJ2-1 and V is TRBV7-9; possibly TRBD2 for D (5 bases). Trimming cost V 3 bases and J 1 base, with 10 bases left between them. Germline V gene lookup returns CDR1 SEHNR and CDR2 FQNEAQ (reference sequence). The CDR3 consists of 15 residues. CDR3 DNA: TGTGCCAGCAGCTTGATGGGAGAATCCTACAATGAGCAGTTCTTC. Its translation is CASSLMGESYNEQFF.

The chain recombines TRBV11-2 with TRBJ1-2, with 8 bases aligning to TRBD1. The germline gives CDR1 SGHAT, CDR2 FQNNGV. With V trimmed by 5 bases and J by 4 bases, 9 bases remained unmatched. This CDR3 has 15 residues. CDR3 DNA sequence: TGTGCCAGCAGCCGACCAGGGGGCCTCCCCTATGGCTACACCTTC. It encodes CASSRPGGLPYGYTF.

The genes are TRBV11-2 and TRBJ1-2; possible D gene TRBD1, 5 bases. Trimming pared 5 bases from V and 5 bases from J, leaving 27 bases between. CDR1 is SGHAT, CDR2 FQNNGV, per germline. This CDR3 is 18 amino acids long. The CDR3 DNA follows: TGTGCCAGCAGCCGGATCCGCCAGACAGCCCCTACTTGGTATGGCTACACCTTC. Translated, it gives CASSRIRQTAPTWYGYTF.

The V gene is TRBV5-1, the J gene TRBJ2-1, with D perhaps TRBD1 (6 bases). CDR1 and CDR2 from the germline V gene are SGHRS and YFSETQ. CDR3 length: 14 residues. The ends were cut back, 0 bases at V and 4 bases at J, with 8 bases in the middle. CDR3 DNA sequence: TGCGCCAGCAGCTTGGGGGACACATACAATGAGCAGTTCTTC. This codes for CASSLGDTYNEQFF.

The rearrangement uses TRBV5-1 and TRBJ2-5, with D maybe TRBD1 (5 bases). The CDR3 runs to 13 residues. Germline V lookup: CDR1 SGHRS, CDR2 YFSETQ. V was clipped by 5 bases and J by 2 bases, with 10 bases between them. The CDR3 loop reads CASRRTNQETQYF. CDR3 sequence (DNA): TGCGCCAGCAGACGGACAAATCAAGAGACCCAGTACTTC. The variable domain in full, with the rest retrieved from reference TRBV5-1 and TRBJ2-5, is KAGVTQTPRYLIKTRGQQVTLSCSPISGHRSVSWYQQTPGQGLQFLFEYFSETQRNKGNFPGRFSGRQFSNSRSEMNVSTLELGDSALYLCASRRTNQETQYFGPGTRLLVL.

This rearrangement joins TRBV7-3 to TRBJ1-1, with D hard to call. The CDR3 spans 13 residues. The V and J ends lost 5 bases and 1 base respectively, with 8 bases between them. Germline V lookup: CDR1 SGHTA, CDR2 FQGTGA. The DNA of the CDR3 is TGTGCCAGCAGCCTAGACCCGAACACTGAAGCTTTCTTT. Translation gives CASSLDPNTEAFF. Full variable domain (outside the CDR3, taken from reference TRBV7-3 and TRBJ1-1): GAGVSQTPSNKVTEKGKYVELRCDPISGHTALYWYRQSLGQGPEFLIYFQGTGAADDSGLPNDRFFAVRPEGSVSTLKIQRTERGDSAVYLCASSLDPNTEAFFGQGTRLTVV.

The J gene is TRBJ2-7, the V gene TRBV5-8; no clear D gene. CDR1 is SGHTS, CDR2 YDEGEE, per germline. Deletions cut 1 base from V and 2 bases from J, with 7 bases between. The CDR3 covers 13 residues. CDR3 sequence: CASSLPSPYEQYF. As DNA, the CDR3 is TGTGCCAGCAGCTTGCCGAGCCCCTACGAGCAGTACTTC.

The gene calls are TRBV7-9 and TRBJ2-7; the match to TRBD1 covers 12 bases. The germline CDR1 and CDR2 sequences are SEHNR and FQNEAQ (reference sequence). V gave up 5 bases and J gave up 6 bases; unmatched junction bases: 8. This CDR3 spans 15 amino acids. CDR3 DNA: TGTGCCAGCAGCCCGCTACCGGGACAGGGGGCCGAGCAGTACTTC. As protein: CASSPLPGQGAEQYF.